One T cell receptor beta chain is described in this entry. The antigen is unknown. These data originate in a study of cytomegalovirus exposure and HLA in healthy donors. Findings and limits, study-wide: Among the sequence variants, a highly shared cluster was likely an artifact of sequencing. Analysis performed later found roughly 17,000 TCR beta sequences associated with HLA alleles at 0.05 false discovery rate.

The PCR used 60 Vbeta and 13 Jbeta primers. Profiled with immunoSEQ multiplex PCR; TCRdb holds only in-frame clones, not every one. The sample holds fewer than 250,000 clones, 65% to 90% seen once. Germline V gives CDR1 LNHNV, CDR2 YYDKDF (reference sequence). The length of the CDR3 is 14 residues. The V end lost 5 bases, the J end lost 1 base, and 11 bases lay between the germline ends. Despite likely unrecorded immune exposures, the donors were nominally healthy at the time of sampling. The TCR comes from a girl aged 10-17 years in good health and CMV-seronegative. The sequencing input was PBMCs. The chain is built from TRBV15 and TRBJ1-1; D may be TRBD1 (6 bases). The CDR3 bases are TGTGCCACCAGCGGGCGGACAGAGAACACTGAAGCTTTCTTT. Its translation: CATSGRTENTEAFF.